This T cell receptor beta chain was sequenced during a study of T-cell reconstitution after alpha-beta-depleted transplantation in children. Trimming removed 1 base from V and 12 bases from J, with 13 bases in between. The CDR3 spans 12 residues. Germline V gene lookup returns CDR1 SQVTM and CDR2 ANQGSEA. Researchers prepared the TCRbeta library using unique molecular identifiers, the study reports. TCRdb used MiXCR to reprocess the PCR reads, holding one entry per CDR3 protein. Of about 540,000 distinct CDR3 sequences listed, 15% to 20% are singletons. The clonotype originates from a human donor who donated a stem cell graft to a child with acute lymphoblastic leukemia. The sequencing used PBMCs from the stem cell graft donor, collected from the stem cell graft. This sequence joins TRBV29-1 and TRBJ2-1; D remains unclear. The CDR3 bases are TGCAGCGTTGAAGTCACATGGTCTGGGCAGTTCTTC. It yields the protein CSVEVTWSGQFF.